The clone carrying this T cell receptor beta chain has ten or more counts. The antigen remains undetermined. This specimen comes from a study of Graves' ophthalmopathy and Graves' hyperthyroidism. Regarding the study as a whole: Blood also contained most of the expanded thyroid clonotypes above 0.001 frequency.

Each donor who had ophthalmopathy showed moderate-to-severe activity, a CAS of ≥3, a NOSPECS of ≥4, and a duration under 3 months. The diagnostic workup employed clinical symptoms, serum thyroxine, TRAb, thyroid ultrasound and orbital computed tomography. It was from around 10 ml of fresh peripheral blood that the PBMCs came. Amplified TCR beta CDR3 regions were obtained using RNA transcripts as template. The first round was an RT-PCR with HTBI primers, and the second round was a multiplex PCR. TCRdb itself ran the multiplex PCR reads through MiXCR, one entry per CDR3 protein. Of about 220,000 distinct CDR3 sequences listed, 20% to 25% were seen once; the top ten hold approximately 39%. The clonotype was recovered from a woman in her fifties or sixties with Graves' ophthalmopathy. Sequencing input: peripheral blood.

The DNA of the CDR3 is TGCGCCAGCTCCCAGGGGGCGGTAGTTTCACCCCTCCACTTT. Its protein is CASSQGAVVSPLHF. V and J are TRBV4-1 and TRBJ1-6; 8 positions match TRBD1. The trim removed 8 bases at V and 9 bases at J, leaving 9 bases unmatched. CDR1 and CDR2 (germline): MGHRA, YSYEKL. CDR3 length: 14 residues.